Listed below are T cell receptor beta chains from one sample, sequenced in a study of T-cell memory formation after mild COVID-19. In TCRdb, the 5' RACE reads were re-called with MiXCR into one record per CDR3 protein. The repertoire holds 150,000 to 200,000 distinct CDR3 sequences, with about 14% as singletons. Sequenced input: PBMCs or a T cell subset sorted from them (not recorded which). The receptors come from an adult woman who had mild COVID-19 (a few samples of this study predate the infection). Cell type and time point are not known. Both conserved end residues are part of each CDR3. The D gene is left open where the match is weak. A clone size is listed for some rows: how often the clone was seen (once, few, many), or a class if it is expanded.

v_call,clone_size,j_call,d_call,cdr3_aa,cdr3_nt
TRBV14,many,TRBJ2-3,NA,CASSQQGWGLADTQYF,TGTGCCAGCAGCCAGCAGGGATGGGGTTTAGCAGATACGCAGTATTTT
TRBV12-3/TRBV12-4,few,TRBJ2-1,TRBD1,CASSYGTGVPYNEQFF,TGTGCCAGCAGCTATGGGACAGGAGTTCCCTACAATGAGCAGTTCTTC
TRBV7-9,NA,TRBJ2-4,NA,CASSLAAPGSGHSRRNIQYF,TGTGCCAGCAGCTTAGCAGCCCCGGGCTCAGGGCATAGCAGGCGGAACATTCAGTACTTC
TRBV20-1,NA,TRBJ2-1,TRBD2,CSARGLADSYNEQFF,TGCAGTGCTAGAGGCCTAGCGGACTCCTACAATGAGCAGTTCTTC
TRBV20-1,few,TRBJ2-2,NA,CSAFPRQENTGELFF,TGCAGTGCTTTTCCCAGACAGGAGAACACCGGGGAGCTGTTTTTT
TRBV3-1,NA,TRBJ1-5,NA,CASSQDRAQPQHF,TGTGCCAGCAGCCAAGATCGGGCTCAGCCCCAGCATTTT
TRBV29-1,NA,TRBJ2-2,NA,CSAVPGVYNTGELFF,TGCAGCGCCGTCCCAGGGGTGTACAACACCGGGGAGCTGTTTTTT
TRBV29-1,few,TRBJ1-2,NA,CSVGWVGARDGYTF,TGCAGCGTAGGGTGGGTGGGGGCGAGAGATGGCTACACCTTC
TRBV7-2,few,TRBJ2-3,TRBD2,CASSRTSDTDTQYF,TGTGCCAGCAGTCGGACTAGCGACACAGATACGCAGTATTTT
TRBV12-3/TRBV12-4,NA,TRBJ2-7,TRBD2,CASSTLGTTRLEQYF,TGTGCCAGCAGTACACTCGGGACTACGCGTCTCGAGCAGTACTTC
TRBV2,few,TRBJ2-7,NA,CASSEEASYEQYF,TGTGCCAGCAGTGAAGAGGCTTCCTACGAGCAGTACTTC
TRBV7-9,NA,TRBJ1-4,NA,CASSDNEKLFF,TGTGCCAGCAGCGATAATGAAAAACTGTTTTTT
TRBV4-3,few,TRBJ2-5,NA,CASSQGRRETQYF,TGCGCCAGCAGCCAAGGGCGTCGGGAGACCCAGTACTTC
TRBV18,NA,TRBJ1-5,NA,CASSPGLWNQPQHF,TGTGCCAGCTCACCGGGACTTTGGAATCAGCCCCAGCATTTT
TRBV7-2,NA,TRBJ1-6,NA,CASSLERANSPLHF,TGTGCCAGCAGCTTAGAGAGGGCCAATTCACCCCTCCACTTT
TRBV12-3/TRBV12-4,NA,TRBJ2-3,TRBD1,CASSRRQGRGTQYF,TGTGCCAGCAGTCGGAGACAGGGACGGGGTACGCAGTATTTT
TRBV5-1,once,TRBJ2-2,NA,CASSLVSGSEAGELFF,TGCGCCAGCAGCTTGGTCTCAGGGTCTGAGGCCGGGGAGCTGTTTTTT
TRBV29-1,NA,TRBJ2-3,TRBD1,CSVAWGQKGGPDTQYF,TGCAGCGTTGCGTGGGGACAGAAAGGGGGCCCAGATACGCAGTATTTT
TRBV7-6,few,TRBJ2-3,TRBD2,CASSRRTSGGSTDTQYF,TGTGCCAGCAGCCGGCGGACTAGCGGGGGAAGCACAGATACGCAGTATTTT
TRBV6-2/TRBV6-3,few,TRBJ2-7,TRBD2,CASKNSGLAGDEQYF,TGTGCCAGCAAAAACTCGGGACTAGCGGGAGACGAGCAGTACTTC
TRBV5-5,NA,TRBJ2-3,TRBD1,CASTRDRLSTDTQYF,TGTGCCAGCACCCGGGACAGGCTTAGCACAGATACGCAGTATTTT
TRBV7-9,few,TRBJ2-7,TRBD1,CASRYGADRAPDYEQYF,TGTGCCAGCAGATATGGGGCCGACAGGGCTCCCGACTACGAGCAGTACTTC
TRBV2,few,TRBJ2-5,TRBD1,CARRGQGETQYF,TGTGCCAGGAGGGGACAGGGGGAGACCCAGTACTTC
TRBV2,few,TRBJ1-2,TRBD1,CASRARGQGSYGYTF,TGTGCCAGCAGGGCTCGGGGACAGGGCTCCTATGGCTACACCTTC
TRBV13,many,TRBJ2-5,TRBD2,CASSLAGGPVETQYF,TGTGCCAGCAGCTTGGCGGGGGGGCCGGTAGAGACCCAGTACTTC
TRBV20-1,NA,TRBJ1-6,NA,CSARAFMVTYNSPLHF,TGCAGTGCTAGAGCGTTCATGGTAACCTATAATTCACCCCTCCACTTT